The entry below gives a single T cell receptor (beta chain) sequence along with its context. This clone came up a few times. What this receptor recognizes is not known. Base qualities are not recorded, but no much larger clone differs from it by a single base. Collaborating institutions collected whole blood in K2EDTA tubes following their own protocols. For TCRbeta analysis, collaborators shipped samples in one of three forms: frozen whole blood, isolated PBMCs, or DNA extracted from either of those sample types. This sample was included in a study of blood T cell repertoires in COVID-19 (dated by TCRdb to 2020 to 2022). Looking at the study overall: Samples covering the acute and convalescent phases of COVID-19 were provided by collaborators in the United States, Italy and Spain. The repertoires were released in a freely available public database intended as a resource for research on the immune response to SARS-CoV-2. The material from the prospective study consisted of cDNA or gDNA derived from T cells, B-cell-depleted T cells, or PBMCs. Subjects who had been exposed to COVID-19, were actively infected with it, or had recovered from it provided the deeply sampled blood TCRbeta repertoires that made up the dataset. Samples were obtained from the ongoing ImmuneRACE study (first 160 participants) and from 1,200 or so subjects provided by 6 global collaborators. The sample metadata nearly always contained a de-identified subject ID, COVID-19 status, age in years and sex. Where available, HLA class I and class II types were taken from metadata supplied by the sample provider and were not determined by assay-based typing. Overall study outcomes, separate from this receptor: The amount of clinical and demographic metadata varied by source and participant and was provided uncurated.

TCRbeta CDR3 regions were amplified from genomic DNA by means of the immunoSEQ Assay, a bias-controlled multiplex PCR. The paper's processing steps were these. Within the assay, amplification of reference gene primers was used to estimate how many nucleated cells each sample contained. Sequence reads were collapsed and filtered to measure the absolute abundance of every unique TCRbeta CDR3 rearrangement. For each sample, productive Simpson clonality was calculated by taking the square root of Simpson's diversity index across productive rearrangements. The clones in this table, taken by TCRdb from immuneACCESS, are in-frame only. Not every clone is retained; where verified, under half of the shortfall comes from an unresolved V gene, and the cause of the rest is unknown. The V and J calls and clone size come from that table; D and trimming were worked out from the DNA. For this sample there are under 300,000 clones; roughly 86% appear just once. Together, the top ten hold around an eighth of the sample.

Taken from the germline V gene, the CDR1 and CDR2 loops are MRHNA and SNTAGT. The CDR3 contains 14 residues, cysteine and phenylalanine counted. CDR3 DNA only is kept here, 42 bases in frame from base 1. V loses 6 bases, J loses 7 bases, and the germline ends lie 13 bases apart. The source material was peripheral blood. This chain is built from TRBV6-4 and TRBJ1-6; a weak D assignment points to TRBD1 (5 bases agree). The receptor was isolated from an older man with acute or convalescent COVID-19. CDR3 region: CASRGDWGNSPLHF. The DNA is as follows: TGTGCCAGCAGGGGGGACTGGGGGAATTCACCCCTCCACTTT.